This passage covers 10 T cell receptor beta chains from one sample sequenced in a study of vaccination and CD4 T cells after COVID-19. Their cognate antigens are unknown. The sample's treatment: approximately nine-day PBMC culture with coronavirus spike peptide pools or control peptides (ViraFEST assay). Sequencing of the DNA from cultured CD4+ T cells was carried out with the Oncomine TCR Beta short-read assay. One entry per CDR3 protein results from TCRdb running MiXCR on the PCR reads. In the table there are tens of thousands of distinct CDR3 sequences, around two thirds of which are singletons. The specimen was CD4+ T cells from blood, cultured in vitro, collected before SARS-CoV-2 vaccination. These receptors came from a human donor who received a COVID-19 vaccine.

CDR3 amino acids: CASSPRETQYF. The CDR3 region has the DNA TGTGCCAGCAGCCCCAGAGAGACCCAGTACTTC. This chain links TRBV6-1 with TRBJ2-5; D unclear. Germline V CDR1 and CDR2: MNHNS, SASEGT. The CDR3 spans 11 residues. V was clipped by 6 bases and J by 4 bases, with 6 bases between them.

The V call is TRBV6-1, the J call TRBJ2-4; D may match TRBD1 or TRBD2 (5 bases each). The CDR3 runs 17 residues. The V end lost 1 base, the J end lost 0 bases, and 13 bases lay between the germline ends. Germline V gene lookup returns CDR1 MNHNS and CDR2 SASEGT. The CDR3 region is CASSEVSGHLAKNIQYF. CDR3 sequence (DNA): TGTGCCAGCAGTGAAGTGTCGGGGCACCTAGCCAAAAACATTCAGTACTTC.

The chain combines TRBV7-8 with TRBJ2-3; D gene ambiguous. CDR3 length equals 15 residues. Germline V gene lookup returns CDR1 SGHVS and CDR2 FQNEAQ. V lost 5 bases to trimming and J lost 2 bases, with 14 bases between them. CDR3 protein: CASSPRPAVTDTQYF. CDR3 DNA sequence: TGTGCCAGCAGCCCGAGACCCGCGGTCACAGATACGCAGTATTTT.

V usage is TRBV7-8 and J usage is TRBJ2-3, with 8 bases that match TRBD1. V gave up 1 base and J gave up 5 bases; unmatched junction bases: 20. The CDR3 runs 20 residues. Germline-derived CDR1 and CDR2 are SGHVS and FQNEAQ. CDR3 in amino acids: CASSLGARGLEGTIRDTQYF. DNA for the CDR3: TGTGCCAGCAGCTTAGGGGCCAGGGGGCTAGAGGGCACAATAAGAGATACGCAGTATTTT.

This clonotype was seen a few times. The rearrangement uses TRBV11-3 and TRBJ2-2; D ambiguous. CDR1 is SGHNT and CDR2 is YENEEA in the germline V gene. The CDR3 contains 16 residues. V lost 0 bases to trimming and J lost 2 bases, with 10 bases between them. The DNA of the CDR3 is TGTGCCAGCAGCTTAGATCGCAAAGATAACACCGGGGAGCTGTTTTTT. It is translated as CASSLDRKDNTGELFF.

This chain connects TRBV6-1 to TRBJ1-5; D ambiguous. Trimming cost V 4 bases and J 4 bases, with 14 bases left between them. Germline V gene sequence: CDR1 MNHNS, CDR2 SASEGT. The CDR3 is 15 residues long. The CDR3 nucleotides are TGTGCCAGCAGTGCATCAGGTGGGGTAAATCAGCCCCAGCATTTT. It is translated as CASSASGGVNQPQHF.

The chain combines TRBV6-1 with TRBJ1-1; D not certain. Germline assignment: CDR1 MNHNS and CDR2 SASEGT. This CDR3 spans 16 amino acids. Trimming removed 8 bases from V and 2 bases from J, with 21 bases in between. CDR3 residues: CASPLGGRFLNTEAFF. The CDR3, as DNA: TGTGCCAGCCCCCTAGGTGGCAGATTTCTCAACACTGAAGCTTTCTTT.

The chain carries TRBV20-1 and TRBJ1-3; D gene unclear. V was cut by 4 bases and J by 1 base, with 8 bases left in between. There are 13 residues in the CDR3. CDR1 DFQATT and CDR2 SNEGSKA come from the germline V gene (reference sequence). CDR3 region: CSATVTSGNTIYF. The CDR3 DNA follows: TGCAGTGCTACAGTGACTTCTGGAAACACCATATATTTT.

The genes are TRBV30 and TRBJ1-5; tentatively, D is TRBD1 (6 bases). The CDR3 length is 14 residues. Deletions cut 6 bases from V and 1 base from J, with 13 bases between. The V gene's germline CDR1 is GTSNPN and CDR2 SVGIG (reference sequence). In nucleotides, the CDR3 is TGTGCCTGCACCACAGGGAAGAGCAATCAGCCCCAGCATTTT. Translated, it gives CACTTGKSNQPQHF. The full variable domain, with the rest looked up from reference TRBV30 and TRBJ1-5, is SQTIHQWPATLVQPVGSPLSLECTVEGTSNPNLYWYRQAAGRGLQLLFYSVGIGQISSEVPQNLSASRPQDRQFILSSKKLLLSDSGFYLCACTTGKSNQPQHFGDGTRLSIL.

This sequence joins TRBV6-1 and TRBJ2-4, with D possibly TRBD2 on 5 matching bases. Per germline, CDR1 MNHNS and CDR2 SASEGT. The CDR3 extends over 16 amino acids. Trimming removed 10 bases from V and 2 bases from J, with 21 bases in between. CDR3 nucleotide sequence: TGTGCCACTACAAGGAGGATTCTGGGAACCAAAAACATTCAGTACTTC. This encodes CATTRRILGTKNIQYF.